What follows describes a single T cell receptor beta chain. Its specificity is unknown. Tagging with unique molecular identifiers was a feature of the TCR beta cDNA libraries. TCRdb itself ran the PCR reads through MiXCR, one entry per CDR3 protein. The sample has about 800,000 distinct CDR3 sequences, 25% to 30% seen once. The CDR3 runs to 14 residues. The germline CDR1 and CDR2 sequences are MDHEN and SYDVKM. Trimming stripped 7 bases from V and 6 bases from J, with 16 bases between. The sample comes from a study of post-analysis software for immune sequencing data. Study-wide points: Compared with controls, patients had more of about 5 TRBV segments, including TRBV5-6, TRBV5-1 and TRBV20-1. Controls' normalized Chao1 diversity significantly exceeded that of multiple sclerosis patients.

The source of this sequence is a girl aged 10-17 years with multiple sclerosis. The sequenced sample consisted of blood. V and J are TRBV28 and TRBJ1-5; unclear D gene. CDR3 in amino acids: CASMGESPGQPQHF. In DNA, the CDR3 is TGTGCCAGCATGGGAGAAAGCCCGGGTCAGCCCCAGCATTTT.